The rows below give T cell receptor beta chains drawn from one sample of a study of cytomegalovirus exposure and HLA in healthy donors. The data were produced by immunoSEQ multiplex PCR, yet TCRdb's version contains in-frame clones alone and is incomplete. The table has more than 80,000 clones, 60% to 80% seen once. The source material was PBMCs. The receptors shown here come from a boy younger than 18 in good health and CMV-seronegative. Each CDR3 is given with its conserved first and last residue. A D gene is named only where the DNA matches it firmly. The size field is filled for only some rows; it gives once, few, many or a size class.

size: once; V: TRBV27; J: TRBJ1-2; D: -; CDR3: CASSFNVEDGYTF; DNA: TGTGCCAGCAGTTTTAATGTAGAGGATGGCTACACCTTC
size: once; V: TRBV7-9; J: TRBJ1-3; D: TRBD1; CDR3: CASSFGTVSSGNTIYF; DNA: TGTGCCAGCAGTTTCGGGACAGTAAGCTCTGGAAACACCATATATTTT
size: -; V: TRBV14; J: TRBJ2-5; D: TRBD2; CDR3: CASSQQMSGRRSQETQYF; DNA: TGTGCCAGCAGCCAACAGATGAGCGGGAGACGATCGCAGGAGACCCAGTACTTC
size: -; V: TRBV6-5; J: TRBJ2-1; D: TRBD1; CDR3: CASSYSGDRVYNEQFF; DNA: TGTGCCAGCAGTTACTCGGGGGACAGGGTTTACAATGAGCAGTTCTTC
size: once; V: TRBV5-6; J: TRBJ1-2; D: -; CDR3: CASSLRGNYGYTF; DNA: TGTGCCAGCAGCTTGCGGGGGAACTATGGCTACACCTTC
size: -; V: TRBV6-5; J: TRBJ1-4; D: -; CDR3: CASRNWGGHEKLFF; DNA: TGTGCCAGCAGAAACTGGGGAGGACATGAAAAACTGTTTTTT
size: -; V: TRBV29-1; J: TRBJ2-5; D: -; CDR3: CSAQRTVQETQYF; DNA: TGCAGCGCTCAGAGGACAGTGCAAGAGACCCAGTACTTC
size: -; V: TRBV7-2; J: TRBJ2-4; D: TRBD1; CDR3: CASSYRGQNIQYF; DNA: TGTGCCAGCAGCTACAGGGGGCAAAACATTCAGTACTTC
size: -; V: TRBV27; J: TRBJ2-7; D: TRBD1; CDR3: CASSLGTGVYEQYF; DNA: TGTGCCAGCAGTTTAGGGACAGGGGTCTACGAGCAGTACTTC
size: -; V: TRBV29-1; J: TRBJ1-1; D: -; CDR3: CSVTFSLNTEAFF; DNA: TGCAGCGTTACCTTTAGCTTGAACACTGAAGCTTTCTTT
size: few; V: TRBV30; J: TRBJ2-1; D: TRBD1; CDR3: CAWSRTGANEQFF; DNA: TGTGCCTGGAGCCGAACAGGGGCCAATGAGCAGTTCTTC
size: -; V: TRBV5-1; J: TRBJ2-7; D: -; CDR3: CASSWGDEGAYEQYF; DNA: TGCGCCAGCAGCTGGGGCGACGAGGGGGCCTACGAGCAGTACTTC
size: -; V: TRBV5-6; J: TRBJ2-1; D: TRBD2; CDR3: CASSGLAGGDEQFF; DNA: TGTGCCAGCAGTGGGCTAGCGGGGGGAGATGAGCAGTTCTTC
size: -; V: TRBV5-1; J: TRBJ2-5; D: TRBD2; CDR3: CASSLGSASGGKETQYF; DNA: TGCGCCAGCAGCTTGGGGTCGGCTAGCGGAGGAAAAGAGACCCAGTACTTC
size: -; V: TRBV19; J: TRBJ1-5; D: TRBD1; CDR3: CASSIVSGTGNPRQPQHF; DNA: TGTGCCAGTAGTATTGTCTCGGGGACAGGGAACCCGCGGCAGCCCCAGCATTTT
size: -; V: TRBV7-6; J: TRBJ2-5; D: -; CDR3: CASSLALRAEQETQYF; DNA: TGTGCCAGCAGCTTAGCGCTTAGAGCGGAACAAGAGACCCAGTACTTC
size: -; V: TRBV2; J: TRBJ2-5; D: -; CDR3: CASSVLGDETQYF; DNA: TGTGCCAGCAGTGTGTTAGGGGATGAGACCCAGTACTTC
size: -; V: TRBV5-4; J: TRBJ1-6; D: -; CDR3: CASSQTSNSPLHF; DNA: TGTGCCAGCAGCCAGACATCGAATTCACCCCTCCACTTT
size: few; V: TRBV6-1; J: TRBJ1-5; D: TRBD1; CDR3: CASSQDRGNQPQHF; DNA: TGTGCCAGCAGTCAGGACAGGGGCAATCAGCCCCAGCATTTT
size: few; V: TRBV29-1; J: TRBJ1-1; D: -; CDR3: CSAARDRNTEAFF; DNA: TGCAGCGCTGCCCGTGACAGGAACACTGAAGCTTTCTTT
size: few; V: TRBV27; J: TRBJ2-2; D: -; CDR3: CASSFYRAVTGELFF; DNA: TGTGCCAGCAGTTTCTACAGGGCGGTCACCGGGGAGCTGTTTTTT
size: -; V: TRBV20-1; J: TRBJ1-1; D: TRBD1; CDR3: CGQARGTEAFF; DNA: TGCGGACAGGCCCGGGGGACTGAAGCTTTCTTT
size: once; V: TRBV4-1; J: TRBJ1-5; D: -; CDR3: CASSQDPGTNQPQHF; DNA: TGCGCCAGCAGCCAAGATCCGGGTACAAATCAGCCCCAGCATTTT
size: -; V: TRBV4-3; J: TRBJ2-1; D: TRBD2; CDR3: CASSQDWGLAGLYEQFF; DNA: TGCGCCAGCAGCCAAGATTGGGGCCTAGCGGGGTTGTATGAGCAGTTCTTC
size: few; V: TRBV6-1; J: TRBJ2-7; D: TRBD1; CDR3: CASSDDRGYEQYF; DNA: TGTGCCAGCAGTGATGACAGGGGGTACGAGCAGTACTTC
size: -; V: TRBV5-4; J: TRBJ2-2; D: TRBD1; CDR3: CASSVDRVNTGELFF; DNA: TGTGCCAGCAGCGTGGACAGGGTGAACACCGGGGAGCTGTTTTTT
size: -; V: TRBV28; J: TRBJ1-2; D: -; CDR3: CASSFTAGFNYGYTF; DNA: TGTGCCAGCAGTTTCACGGCAGGGTTTAACTATGGCTACACCTTC
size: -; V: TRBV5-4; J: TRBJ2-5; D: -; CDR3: CASSFGTLEGETQYF; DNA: TGTGCCAGCAGCTTCGGGACCCTGGAGGGAGAGACCCAGTACTTC
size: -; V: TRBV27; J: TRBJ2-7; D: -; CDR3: CASSLQGLSSYEQYF; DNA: TGTGCCAGCAGTTTACAGGGCCTAAGCTCCTACGAGCAGTACTTC
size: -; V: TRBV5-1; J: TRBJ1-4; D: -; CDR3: CASSLGATNEKLFF; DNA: TGCGCCAGCAGCTTGGGGGCGACTAATGAAAAACTGTTTTTT
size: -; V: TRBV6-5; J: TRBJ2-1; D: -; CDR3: CASKAGISYNEQFF; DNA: TGTGCCAGCAAGGCGGGGATCTCCTACAATGAGCAGTTCTTC
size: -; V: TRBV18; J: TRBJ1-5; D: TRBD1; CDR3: CASSPDRVGGNQPQHF; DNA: TGTGCCAGCTCACCAGACAGGGTAGGGGGCAATCAGCCCCAGCATTTT
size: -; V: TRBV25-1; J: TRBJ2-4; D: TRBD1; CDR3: CASSESPGGRDKNIQYF; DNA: TGTGCCAGCAGTGAATCCCCAGGGGGCCGGGACAAAAACATTCAGTACTTC
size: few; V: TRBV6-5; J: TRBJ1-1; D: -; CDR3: CASTNRQNTEAFF; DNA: TGTGCCAGCACCAATCGACAAAACACTGAAGCTTTCTTT
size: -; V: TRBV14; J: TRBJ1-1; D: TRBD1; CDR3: CASSHSPNRGRRTEAFF; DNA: TGTGCCAGCAGCCATTCTCCTAACAGGGGGCGGCGTACTGAAGCTTTCTTT
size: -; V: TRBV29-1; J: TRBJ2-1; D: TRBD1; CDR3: CSVERGQNHYNEQFF; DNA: TGCAGCGTTGAGAGGGGACAGAACCACTACAATGAGCAGTTCTTC
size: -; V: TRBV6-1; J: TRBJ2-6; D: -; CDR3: CASSGQGRVSGANVLTF; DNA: TGTGCCAGCAGTGGTCAGGGAAGGGTATCTGGGGCCAACGTCCTGACTTTC
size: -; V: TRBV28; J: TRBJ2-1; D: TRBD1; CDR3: CASSLAGGEQFF; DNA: TGTGCCAGCAGTTTGGCAGGGGGTGAGCAGTTCTTC
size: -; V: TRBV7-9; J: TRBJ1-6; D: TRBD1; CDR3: CASKRTGTDSYNSPLHF; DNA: TGTGCCAGTAAGAGGACAGGGACGGACTCCTATAATTCACCCCTCCACTTT
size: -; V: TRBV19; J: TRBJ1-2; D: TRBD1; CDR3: CASSVTGIGGYTF; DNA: TGTGCCAGTAGTGTGACAGGGATCGGTGGCTACACCTTC
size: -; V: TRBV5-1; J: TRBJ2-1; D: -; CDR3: CASSLVQSGHEQFF; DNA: TGCGCCAGCAGCTTGGTACAGAGTGGCCATGAGCAGTTCTTC
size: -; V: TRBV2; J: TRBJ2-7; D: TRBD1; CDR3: CASSEESTGWFHEQYF; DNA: TGTGCCAGCAGTGAGGAGTCGACAGGGTGGTTTCACGAGCAGTACTTC
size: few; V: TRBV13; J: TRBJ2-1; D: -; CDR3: CASSPLGGPGDNEQFF; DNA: TGTGCCAGCAGCCCCCTCGGTGGGCCAGGGGACAATGAGCAGTTCTTC